This T cell receptor (beta chain) was found in a study of T cells after yellow fever vaccination (dated by TCRdb to between 2018 and 2021). In the study overall: Libraries from fractions with low cell numbers were prepared with the SMART-Seq v4 Ultra Low Input RNA kit. Blood was drawn at multiple timepoints before and after primary and secondary immunization, with bulk PBMC replicates and cell subsets isolated. The cohort comprised two healthy male donors, one aged 18 to 30 and one aged 30 to 39 years. To follow T-cell clones before and after primary and booster YFV17D yellow fever vaccination, bulk TCR alpha and beta repertoires were sequenced over time.

Explained via the paper, the treatment or condition label denotes: live attenuated yellow fever vaccine strain. A standard Ficoll-Paque protocol was used to isolate PBMCs from peripheral blood. Dynabeads CD4 and CD8 positive selection kits were used to isolate CD4 and CD8 T-cell fractions. TriZol was used to extract RNA from bulk PBMCs, from CD4 and CD8 fractions, and from dextramer-positive and dextramer-negative fractions. This clonotype was detected only a few times. The target of this receptor is not known. Per-base qualities were not stored, and no clone one base away is much larger. Sequencing instrument: Illumina NovaSeq 6000. Synthesis of TCR cDNA relied on 5'RACE template switching, a step that introduced a universal primer site along with unique molecular identifiers. Priming for cDNA synthesis came from both the TCR alpha and TCR beta constant segments. Libraries were amplified in two PCR steps, with sample barcodes and sequencing adapters added in the second step. Sequencing of libraries was performed on Illumina HiSeq 2500 (2x100 bp) or NovaSeq (2x150 bp). Turning to the authors' computational methods: MIGEC was used to demultiplex reads and collapse the reads into UMI consensus sequences, and MiXCR was used for V(D)J alignment. Clonotypes responding to the vaccine were identified with edgeR on replicate PBMC samples, with the criteria of FDR below 0.01 and a log2 fold change above 5 up to day 15. Each bulk clonotype received a CD4 or CD8 identity based on whether the sequenced CD4 or CD8 repertoire contained that clonotype at higher abundance. TCRdb passed the public sequencing reads through fastp at Q25 and MiXCR, retaining productive beta sequences. CDR3 protein sequences are deduplicated, and each keeps its most common genes and DNA. The V and J calls, along with clone size, are taken from TCRdb and not from the paper's own processing. The sample contains about 170,000 distinct CDR3 sequences, 11% of them found a single time. The top ten clonotypes cover just over 35% of the sample.

From its cysteine to its phenylalanine, the CDR3 spans 14 amino acids. The CDR3 DNA has 42 bases and is translated from base 1. The study at large found these results: The secondary T-cell response was found to be weaker but faster than the primary response, with a peak reached on day 5 rather than on day 15. Most clones expanded after primary vaccination were re-detected after the booster (96% of CD4 and around nine tenths of CD8), suggesting broad memory maintenance. Because only two donors were included in the study, the extent to which the findings can be generalized is limited. A small share of clonotypes occurred in both CD4 and CD8 compartments, likely arising from convergent recombination. Computational filtering was required because FACS-sorted repertoires could contain abundant contaminating clonotypes from the bulk population.

The specimen was CD8+ T cells sorted from PBMCs, collected 15 days after the yellow fever booster vaccination. This clonotype originated in a man aged 18 to 35 who received the YFV17D yellow fever vaccine. The chain couples TRBV21-1 to TRBJ2-5. TRBV21-1 is noted as a pseudogene. The CDR3 loop reads CASSKLGTEETQYF. The sequenced DNA: TGTGCCAGCAGCAAACTTGGTACGGAAGAGACCCAGTACTTC.